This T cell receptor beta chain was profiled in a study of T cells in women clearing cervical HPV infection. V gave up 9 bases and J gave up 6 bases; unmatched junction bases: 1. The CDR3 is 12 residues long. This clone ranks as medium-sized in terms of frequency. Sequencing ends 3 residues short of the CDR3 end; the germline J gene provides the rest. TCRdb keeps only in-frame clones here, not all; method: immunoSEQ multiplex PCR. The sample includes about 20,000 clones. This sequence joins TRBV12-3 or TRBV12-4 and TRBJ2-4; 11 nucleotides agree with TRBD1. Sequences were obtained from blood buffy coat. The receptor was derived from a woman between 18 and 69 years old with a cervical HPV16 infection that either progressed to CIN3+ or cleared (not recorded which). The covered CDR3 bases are TGTGCCAGTGGACAGGGGGCAAACATT. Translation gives CASGQGANI. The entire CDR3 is CASGQGANIQYF.